What follows is one T cell receptor (beta chain) and its context. What it binds is not known. Trimming removed 3 bases from V and 2 bases from J, with 10 bases in between. Germline CDR1 and CDR2: SGHTA and FQGNSA. CDR3 size: 14 residues. Full-length variable regions came from constant-region reverse primers plus semi-nested Nested Universal Primer A PCR. A single record per CDR3 protein comes from TCRdb applying MiXCR to the 5' RACE reads. This repertoire shows about 6,000 distinct CDR3 sequences, less than 60% found once; its top ten account for about 12%. Naive CD4+ cells had CD25+ Tregs removed. Study-level points and caveats: Larger-cohort validation covered only one TCR beta V-J rearrangement. Tumor Treg TCRs overlapped most with tumor naive CD4+ cells.

The clonotype was recovered from a female donor with breast cancer. The sample taken for sequencing was naive CD4+ T cells sorted from blood. Subset indicated: naive CD4+ T cells, CD4+CD45RA+CD25-. This chain connects TRBV7-2 to TRBJ2-5; weak D call: TRBD1 (6 bases). In nucleotides, the CDR3 is TGTGCCAGCAGCTTGGGGACACATCAAGAGACCCAGTACTTC. Protein: CASSLGTHQETQYF.